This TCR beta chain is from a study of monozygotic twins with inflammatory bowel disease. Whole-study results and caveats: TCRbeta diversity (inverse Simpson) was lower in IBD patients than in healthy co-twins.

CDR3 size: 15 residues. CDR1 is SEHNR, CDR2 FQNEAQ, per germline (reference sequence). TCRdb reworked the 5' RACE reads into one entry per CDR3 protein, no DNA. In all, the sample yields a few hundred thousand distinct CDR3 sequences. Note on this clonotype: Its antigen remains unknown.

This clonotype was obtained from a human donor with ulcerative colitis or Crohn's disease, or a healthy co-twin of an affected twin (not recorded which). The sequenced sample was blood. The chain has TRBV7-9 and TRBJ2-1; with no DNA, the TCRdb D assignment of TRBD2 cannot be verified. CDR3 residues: CATSSRLAGGNEQFF.